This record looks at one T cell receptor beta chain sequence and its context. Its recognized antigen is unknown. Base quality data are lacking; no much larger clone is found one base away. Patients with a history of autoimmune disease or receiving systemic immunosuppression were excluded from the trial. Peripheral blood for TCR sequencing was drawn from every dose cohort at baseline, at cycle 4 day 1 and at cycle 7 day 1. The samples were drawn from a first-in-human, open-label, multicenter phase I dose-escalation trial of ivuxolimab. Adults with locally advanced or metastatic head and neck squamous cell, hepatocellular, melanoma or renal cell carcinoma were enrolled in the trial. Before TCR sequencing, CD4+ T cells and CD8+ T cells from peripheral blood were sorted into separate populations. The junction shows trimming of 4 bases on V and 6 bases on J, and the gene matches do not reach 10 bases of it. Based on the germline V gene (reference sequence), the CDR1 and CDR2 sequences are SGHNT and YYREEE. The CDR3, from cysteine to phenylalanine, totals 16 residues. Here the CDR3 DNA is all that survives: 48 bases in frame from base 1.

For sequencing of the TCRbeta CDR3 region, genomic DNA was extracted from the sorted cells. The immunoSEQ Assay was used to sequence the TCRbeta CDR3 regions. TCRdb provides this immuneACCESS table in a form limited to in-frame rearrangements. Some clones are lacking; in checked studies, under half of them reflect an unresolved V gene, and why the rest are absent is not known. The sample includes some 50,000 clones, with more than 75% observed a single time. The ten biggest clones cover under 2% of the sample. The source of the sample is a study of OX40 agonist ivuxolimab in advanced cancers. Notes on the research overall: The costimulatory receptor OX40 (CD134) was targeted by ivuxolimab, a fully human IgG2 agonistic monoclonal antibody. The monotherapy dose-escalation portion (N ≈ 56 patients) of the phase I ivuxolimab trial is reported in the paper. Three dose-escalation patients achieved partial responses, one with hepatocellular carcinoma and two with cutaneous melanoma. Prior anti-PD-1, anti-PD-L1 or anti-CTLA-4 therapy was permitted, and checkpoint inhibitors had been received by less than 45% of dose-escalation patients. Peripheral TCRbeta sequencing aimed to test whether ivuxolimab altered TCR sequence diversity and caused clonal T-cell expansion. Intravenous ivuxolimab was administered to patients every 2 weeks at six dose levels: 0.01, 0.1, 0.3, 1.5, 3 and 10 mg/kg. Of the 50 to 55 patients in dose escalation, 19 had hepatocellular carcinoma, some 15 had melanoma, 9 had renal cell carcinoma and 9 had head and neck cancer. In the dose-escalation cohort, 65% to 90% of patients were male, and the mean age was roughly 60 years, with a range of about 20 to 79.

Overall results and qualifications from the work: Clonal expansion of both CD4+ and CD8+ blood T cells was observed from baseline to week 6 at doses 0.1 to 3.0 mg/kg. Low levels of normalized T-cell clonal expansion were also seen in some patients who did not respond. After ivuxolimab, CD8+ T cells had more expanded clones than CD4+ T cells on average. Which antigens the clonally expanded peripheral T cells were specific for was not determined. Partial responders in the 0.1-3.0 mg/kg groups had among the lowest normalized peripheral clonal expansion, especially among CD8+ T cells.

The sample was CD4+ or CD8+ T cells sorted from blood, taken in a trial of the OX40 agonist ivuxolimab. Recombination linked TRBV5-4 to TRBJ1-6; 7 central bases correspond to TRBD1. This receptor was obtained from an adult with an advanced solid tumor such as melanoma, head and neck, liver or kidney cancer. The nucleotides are TGTGCCAGCAGCCCTATCGGAGGGGGCGGTAATTCACCCCTCCACTTT. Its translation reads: CASSPIGGGGNSPLHF.